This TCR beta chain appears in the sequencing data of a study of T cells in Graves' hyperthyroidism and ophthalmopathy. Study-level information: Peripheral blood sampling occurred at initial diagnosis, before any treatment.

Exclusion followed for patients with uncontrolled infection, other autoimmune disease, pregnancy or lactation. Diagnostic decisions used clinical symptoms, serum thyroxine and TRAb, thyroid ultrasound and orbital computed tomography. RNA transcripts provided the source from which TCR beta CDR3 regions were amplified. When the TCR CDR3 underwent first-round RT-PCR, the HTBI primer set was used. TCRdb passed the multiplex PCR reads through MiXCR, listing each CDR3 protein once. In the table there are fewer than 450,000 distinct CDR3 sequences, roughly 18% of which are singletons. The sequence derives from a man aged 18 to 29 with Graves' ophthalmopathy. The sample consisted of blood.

For the CDR3, the DNA is TGTGCCAGCAGTTACGGGACTGTGGAGACCCAGTACTTC. Translated, it gives CASSYGTVETQYF. V is TRBV27 and J is TRBJ2-5, with D possibly matching TRBD2 (6 bases). V lost 4 bases and J lost 5, with 11 bases in between. CDR3 length: 13 residues. Germline CDR1 reads MNHEY; CDR2 reads SMNVEV (reference sequence).